Below are 24 T cell receptor beta chains sequenced from a single sample in a study of CD8 T cells in ankylosing spondylitis. Study-wide results and limits: Among TCR beta sequences, a motif of 7 to 9 highly homologous variants appeared characteristic of ankylosing spondylitis blood.

Their specific antigens are unknown. TCRdb processed the 5' RACE reads anew with MiXCR; each CDR3 protein has one entry. The profile covers 650,000 to 800,000 distinct CDR3 sequences, with around 20% appearing a single time and 19% taken by the ten largest. The specimen sequenced was blood, either unsorted or a sorted T cell fraction (not recorded which). The receptor source for this set is a male donor with ankylosing spondylitis.

The chain has TRBV10-3 and TRBJ1-5; no firm D call. This CDR3 is built from 18 residues. Germline lookup yields CDR1 ENHRY and CDR2 SYGVKD. Deletions cut 1 base from V and 1 base from J, with 17 bases between. DNA for the CDR3: TGTGCCATCAGTGAGTTCGAGGAAAAGCCCGGGAGCAATCAGCCCCAGCATTTT. It specifies CAISEFEEKPGSNQPQHF.

As regards this clonotype: This sequence may be a read error, since a much larger clone differs from it by one base. V and J are TRBV20-1 and TRBJ2-2; D ambiguous. V gave up 5 bases and J gave up 0 bases, with 10 bases separating them. The germline CDR1 and CDR2 sequences are DFQATT and SNEGSKA (reference sequence). This CDR3 comprises 14 residues. The CDR3 nucleotides read TGCAGTGCTTGGAGCAGGTCGAACACCGGGGAGCTGTTTTTT. Protein: CSAWSRSNTGELFF.

This clonotype was observed a handful of times. This chain joins TRBV29-1 and TRBJ2-1, with D unclear. V lost 5 bases to trimming and J lost 6 bases, with 17 bases between them. This CDR3 comprises 14 residues. Germline lookup yields CDR1 SQVTM and CDR2 ANQGSEA. DNA for the CDR3: TGCAGCGTTACTGAAACCCTGACTGGCAATGAGCAGTTCTTC. Its translation is CSVTETLTGNEQFF.

The CDR3: CASRTPGTSGGSTDTQYF. CDR3 bases: TGCGCCAGCAGAACACCCGGGACTAGCGGGGGAAGCACAGATACGCAGTATTTT. The chain has TRBV5-1 and TRBJ2-3; 14 nucleotides match TRBD2. The CDR3 spans 18 residues. The germline V gene has CDR1 SGHRS and CDR2 YFSETQ. J was trimmed by 0 bases and V by 5 bases; bases with no gene match: 8.

The chain joins TRBV19 to TRBJ2-1; TRBD2 matches 9 bases. The CDR3 spans 14 residues. V was pared by 10 bases and J by 5 bases, with 9 bases of the junction left unmatched. Germline CDR1 LNHDA, CDR2 SQIVND (reference sequence). CDR3 in DNA: TGTGCCACTAGATTTAGCGGGAGAAACAATGAGCAGTTCTTC. The encoded protein is CATRFSGRNNEQFF.

V gene TRBV6-2 or TRBV6-3 combines with J gene TRBJ2-5; D not certain. V dropped 6 bases and J dropped 2 bases, with 10 bases sitting between them. There are 13 residues in the CDR3. CDR1 MNHEY and CDR2 SVGEGT come from the germline V gene. DNA for the CDR3: TGTGCCAGCAGGGATGGTCCACAAGAGACCCAGTACTTC. Translated, it gives CASRDGPQETQYF.

This clonotype was seen a few times. The chain joins TRBV21-1 to TRBJ2-7. TRBV21-1 is flagged as a pseudogene. This CDR3 contains 14 residues. CDR3 protein: CASSKADSSYEQYF. Written as DNA, the CDR3 is TGTGCCAGCAGCAAGGCGGACAGCTCCTACGAGCAGTACTTC.

This clonotype occurred a few times. The J gene is TRBJ2-7, the V gene TRBV5-1; 7 bases line up with TRBD2. CDR3 length equals 14 residues. CDR1 and CDR2 (germline): SGHRS, YFSETQ. V was clipped by 4 bases and J by 2 bases; unmatched bases: 6. DNA for the CDR3: TGCGCCAGCAGCCCCCGGGACTATCCCTACGAGCAGTACTTC. Amino acids: CASSPRDYPYEQYF. Looking up the rest from reference TRBV5-1 and TRBJ2-7 gives the full variable domain: KAGVTQTPRYLIKTRGQQVTLSCSPISGHRSVSWYQQTPGQGLQFLFEYFSETQRNKGNFPGRFSGRQFSNSRSEMNVSTLELGDSALYLCASSPRDYPYEQYFGPGTRLTVT.

CDR3 in DNA: TGTGCCAGCAGTTATCTGATTTGGAAGGAGTACTCTGGGGCCAACGTCCTGACTTTC. This codes for CASSYLIWKEYSGANVLTF. The chain recombines TRBV6-2 or TRBV6-3 with TRBJ2-6; D call uncertain. The CDR3 totals 19 residues. The germline CDR1 and CDR2 sequences are MNHEY and SVGEGT. Trimming took off 3 bases at V and 0 bases at J, with 18 bases between the two ends.

This rearrangement joins TRBV28 to TRBJ2-6; TRBD1 agrees at 10 bases. This CDR3 is built from 18 residues. Germline values: CDR1 MDHEN, CDR2 SYDVKM. J lost 0 bases, V lost 5 bases, and 7 bases had no gene match. The CDR3 coding sequence is TGTGCCAGCAGTAACGGACAGGGGGAATTCTCTGGGGCCAACGTCCTGACTTTC. It codes for CASSNGQGEFSGANVLTF.

The genes are TRBV12-5 and TRBJ2-5; D may be TRBD1 or TRBD2 (5 bases each). V lost 1 base and J lost 5, with 23 bases in between. The CDR3 has 18 residues. The germline V gene has CDR1 LGHNT and CDR2 FRNRAP. The CDR3 loop reads CASGLDARAQGPSETQYF. The CDR3, as DNA: TGTGCTAGTGGTTTGGACGCCCGGGCTCAGGGACCATCGGAGACCCAGTACTTC.

This clonotype has just a few counts. The chain combines TRBV10-2 with TRBJ2-7, with D possibly called TRBD1 or TRBD2 (7 bases each). The V gene lost 1 base and the J gene lost 3 bases, with 10 bases spanning the gap. Germline CDR1 reads WSHSY; CDR2 reads SAAADI. The CDR3 consists of 14 residues. The CDR3 sequence: CASSEFRGGYEQYF. CDR3 in DNA: TGCGCCAGCAGTGAGTTCAGGGGGGGCTACGAGCAGTACTTC.

The chain joins TRBV24-1 to TRBJ2-2, with TRBD2 as a possible D gene (7 bases). This CDR3 region has 14 residues. Germline V lookup: CDR1 KGHDR, CDR2 SFDVKD. Trimming took off 10 bases at V and 4 bases at J, with 15 bases between the two ends. The CDR3 nucleotides read TGTGCCACTTCAGGGGAGGGCCGCACCGGGGAGCTGTTTTTT. Protein sequence: CATSGEGRTGELFF.

This clonotype was found a few times. V gene TRBV20-1 combines with J gene TRBJ1-1; D gene uncertain. V dropped 2 bases and J dropped 3 bases, with 16 bases sitting between them. Germline V lookup: CDR1 DFQATT, CDR2 SNEGSKA (reference sequence). This CDR3 is 15 amino acids long. CDR3 loop: CSARPRAKSYTEAFF. The CDR3 bases are TGCAGTGCTAGACCTAGGGCCAAGTCATACACTGAAGCTTTCTTT.

This clonotype has a count of ten or more. CDR3 residues: CASSLTTVMGGTSPLHF. In DNA, the CDR3 is TGTGCCAGCAGCTTAACGACAGTCATGGGGGGGACTTCACCCCTCCACTTT. The V and J genes are TRBV7-8 and TRBJ1-6; TRBD1 is a possible D gene (5 bases). Trimming shortened V by 2 bases and J by 9 bases, and 20 bases separated the two germline ends. CDR1 and CDR2 from the germline V gene are SGHVS and FQNEAQ. CDR3 size: 17 residues.

The chain carries TRBV20-1 and TRBJ2-7; D may be TRBD1 or TRBD2 (6 bases each). The CDR3 extends over 17 amino acids. Germline V gene sequence: CDR1 DFQATT, CDR2 SNEGSKA (reference sequence). Trimming cost V 2 bases and J 3 bases, with 23 bases left between them. The CDR3 sequence is CSARSLGGKTPIYEQYF. The CDR3 DNA reads as TGCAGTGCTAGATCCCTAGGGGGGAAGACCCCCATCTACGAGCAGTACTTC.

A few counts support this clonotype. The V gene is TRBV12-3 or TRBV12-4, the J gene TRBJ2-2; TRBD1 matches 9 bases. The CDR3 length is 15 residues. J lost 1 base, V lost 7 bases, and 4 bases had no gene match. The CDR3 DNA reads TGTGCCAGCACGGGGGACAGGGTGAACACCGGGGAGCTGTTTTTT. Its translation is CASTGDRVNTGELFF.

This chain uses TRBV25-1 with TRBJ2-5, with D possibly being TRBD2 (7 bases). The CDR3 totals 14 residues. Germline-derived CDR1 and CDR2 are MGHDK and SYGVNS. Trimming cost V 6 bases and J 3 bases, with 14 bases left between them. The CDR3 loop reads CASRDGGAEETQYF. CDR3 coding DNA: TGTGCCAGCAGAGATGGGGGGGCTGAAGAGACCCAGTACTTC. Looking up the rest from reference TRBV25-1 and TRBJ2-5 gives the full variable domain: EADIYQTPRYLVIGTGKKITLECSQTMGHDKMYWYQQDPGMELHLIHYSYGVNSTEKGDLSSESTVSRIRTEHFPLTLESARPSHTSQYLCASRDGGAEETQYFGPGTRLLVL.

There are a few counts of this clonotype. V is TRBV6-2 or TRBV6-3 and J is TRBJ2-1, with 8 bases aligning to TRBD2. Losses at the gene ends were 8 bases for V and 6 bases for J; bases not matched to a gene: 6. CDR3 length equals 13 residues. Germline CDR1 is MNHEY and CDR2 is SVGEGT. The CDR3 sequence: CASGLADFNEQFF. DNA of the CDR3: TGTGCCAGCGGACTAGCTGATTTCAATGAGCAGTTCTTC.

V gene TRBV7-2 combines with J gene TRBJ2-7; D remains unclear. The CDR3 consists of 15 residues. V lost 2 bases, J lost 3 bases, and 14 bases lay in between. Germline values: CDR1 SGHTA, CDR2 FQGNSA. CDR3 loop: CASSLSGSNHYEQYF. In DNA form, the CDR3 reads TGTGCCAGCAGCTTATCCGGCTCTAATCACTACGAGCAGTACTTC.

The rearrangement uses TRBV20-1 and TRBJ2-7; no clear D gene. V was trimmed by 4 bases and J by 4 bases, leaving 11 bases between them. Germline V gene sequence: CDR1 DFQATT, CDR2 SNEGSKA (reference sequence). This CDR3 has 12 amino acids. In DNA form, the CDR3 reads TGCAGTGCTACCCTGGGAATTTACGAGCAGTACTTC. Translating it yields CSATLGIYEQYF.

V is TRBV11-2 and J is TRBJ2-7, with unresolved D. Trimming removed 4 bases at V and 2 bases at J, with 6 bases between. Germline CDR1 SGHAT, CDR2 FQNNGV. The CDR3 is 12 amino acids. The CDR3, as DNA: TGTGCCAGCAGCTCCCTAACCTACGAGCAGTACTTC. It is translated as CASSSLTYEQYF.

This clonotype was observed a handful of times. The chain combines TRBV20-1 with TRBJ2-3; D not resolved. The CDR3 totals 11 residues. The V end was cut by 6 bases, the J end by 5 bases, with 9 bases between. Germline-derived CDR1 and CDR2 are DFQATT and SNEGSKA (reference sequence). The CDR3 is CSAVWGDTQYF. The CDR3 DNA is TGCAGTGCAGTCTGGGGAGATACGCAGTATTTT.

This clonotype was found a few times. This chain joins TRBV4-2 and TRBJ2-2; 8 bases align to TRBD2. The length of the CDR3 is 16 residues. The germline V gene has CDR1 LGHNA and CDR2 YNFKEQ. Trimming removed 1 base from V and 2 bases from J; junction bases left unmatched: 3. CDR3 DNA sequence: TGTGCCAGCAGCCAAGTGATAGCGGGAAACACCGGGGAGCTGTTTTTT. Residues: CASSQVIAGNTGELFF.